This TCR beta chain stems from a study of T cell responses to AZD1222 COVID-19 vaccine. Whole-study results and caveats: Spike-specific TCR depth and breadth grew after two AZD1222 doses. Baseline seropositivity characterized only a handful of AZD1222 recipients. Donors were chiefly white British, with a greater number of females, and clonal diversity was perhaps underestimated.

Libraries were prepared by immunoSEQ multiplex PCR; TCRdb keeps only in-frame clonotypes and omits some of them. The data show 70,000 to 90,000 clones, with 89% seen just once and roughly 2.3% held by the top ten. The count of this clone is one. Its matching antigen is unknown. The CDR3 totals 14 residues. Germline values: CDR1 LNHDA, CDR2 SQIVND (reference sequence). Trimming shortened V by 11 bases and J by 5 bases, and 16 bases separated the two germline ends. Material: peripheral blood, obtained on day 0 of AZD1222 vaccination. This receptor was obtained from an adult in good health. The J gene is TRBJ1-6, the V gene TRBV19; D uncertain. The CDR3 here is CASRQGVDNSPLHF. The DNA for the CDR3 is TGTGCCTCACGGCAAGGAGTTGATAATTCACCCCTCCACTTT.